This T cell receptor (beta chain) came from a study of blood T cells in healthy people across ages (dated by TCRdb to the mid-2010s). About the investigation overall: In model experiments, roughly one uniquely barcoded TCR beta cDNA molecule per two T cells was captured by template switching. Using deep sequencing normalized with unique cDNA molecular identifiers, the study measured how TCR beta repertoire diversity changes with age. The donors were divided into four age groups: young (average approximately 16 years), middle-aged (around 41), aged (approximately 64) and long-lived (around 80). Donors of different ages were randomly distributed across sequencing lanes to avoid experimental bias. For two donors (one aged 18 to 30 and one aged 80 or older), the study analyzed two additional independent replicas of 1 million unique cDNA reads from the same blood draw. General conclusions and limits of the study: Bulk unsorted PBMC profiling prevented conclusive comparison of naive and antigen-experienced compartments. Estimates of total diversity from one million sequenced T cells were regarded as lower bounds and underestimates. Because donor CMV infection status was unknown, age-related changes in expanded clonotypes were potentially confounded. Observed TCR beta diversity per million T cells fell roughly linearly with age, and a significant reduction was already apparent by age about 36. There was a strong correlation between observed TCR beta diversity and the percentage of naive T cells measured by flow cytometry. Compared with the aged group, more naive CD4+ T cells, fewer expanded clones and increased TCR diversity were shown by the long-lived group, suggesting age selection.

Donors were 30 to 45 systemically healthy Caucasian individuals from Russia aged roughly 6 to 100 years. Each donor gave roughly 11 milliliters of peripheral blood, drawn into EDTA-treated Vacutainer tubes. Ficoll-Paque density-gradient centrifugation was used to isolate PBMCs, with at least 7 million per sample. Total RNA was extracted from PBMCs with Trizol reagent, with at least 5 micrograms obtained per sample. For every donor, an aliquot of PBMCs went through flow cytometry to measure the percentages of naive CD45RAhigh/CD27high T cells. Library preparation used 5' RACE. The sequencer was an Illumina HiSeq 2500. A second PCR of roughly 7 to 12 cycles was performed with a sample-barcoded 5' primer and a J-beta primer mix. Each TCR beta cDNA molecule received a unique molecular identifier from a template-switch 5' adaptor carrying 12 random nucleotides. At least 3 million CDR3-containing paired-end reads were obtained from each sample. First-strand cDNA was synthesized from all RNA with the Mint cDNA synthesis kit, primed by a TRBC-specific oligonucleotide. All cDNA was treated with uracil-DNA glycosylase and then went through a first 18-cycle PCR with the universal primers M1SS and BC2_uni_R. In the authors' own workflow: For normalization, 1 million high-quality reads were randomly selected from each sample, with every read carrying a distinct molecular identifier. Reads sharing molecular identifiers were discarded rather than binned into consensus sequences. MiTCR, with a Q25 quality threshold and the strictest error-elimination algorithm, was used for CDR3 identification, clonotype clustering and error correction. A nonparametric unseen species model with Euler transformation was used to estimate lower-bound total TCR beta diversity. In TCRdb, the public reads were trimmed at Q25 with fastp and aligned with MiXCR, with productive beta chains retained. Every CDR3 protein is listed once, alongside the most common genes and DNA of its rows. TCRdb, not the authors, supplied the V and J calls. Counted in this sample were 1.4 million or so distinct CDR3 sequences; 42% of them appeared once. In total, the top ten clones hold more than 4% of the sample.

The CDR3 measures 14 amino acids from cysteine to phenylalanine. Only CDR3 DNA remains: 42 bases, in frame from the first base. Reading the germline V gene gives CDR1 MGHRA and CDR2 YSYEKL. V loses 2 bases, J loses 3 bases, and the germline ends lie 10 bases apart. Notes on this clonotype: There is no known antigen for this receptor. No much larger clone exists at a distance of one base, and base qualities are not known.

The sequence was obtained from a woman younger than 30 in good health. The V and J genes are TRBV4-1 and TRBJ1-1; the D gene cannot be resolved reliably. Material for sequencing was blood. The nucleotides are TGCGCCAGCAGCCAAATAGGGAAGGACACTGAAGCTTTCTTT. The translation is CASSQIGKDTEAFF.